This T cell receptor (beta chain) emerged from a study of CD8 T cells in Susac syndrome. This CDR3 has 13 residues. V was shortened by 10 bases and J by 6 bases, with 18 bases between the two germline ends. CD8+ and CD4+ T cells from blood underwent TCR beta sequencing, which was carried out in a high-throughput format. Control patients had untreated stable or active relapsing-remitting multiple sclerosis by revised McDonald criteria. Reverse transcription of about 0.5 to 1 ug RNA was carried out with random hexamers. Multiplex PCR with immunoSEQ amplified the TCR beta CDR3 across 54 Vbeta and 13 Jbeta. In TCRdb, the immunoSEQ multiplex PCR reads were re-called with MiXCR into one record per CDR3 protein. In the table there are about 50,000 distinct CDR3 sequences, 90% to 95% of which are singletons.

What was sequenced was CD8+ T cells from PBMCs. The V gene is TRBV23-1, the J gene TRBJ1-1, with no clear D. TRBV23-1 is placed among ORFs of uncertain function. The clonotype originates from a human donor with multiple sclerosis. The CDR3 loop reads CATTSGQVPEAFF. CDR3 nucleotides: TGCGCCACCACCTCGGGTCAGGTTCCTGAAGCTTTCTTT.